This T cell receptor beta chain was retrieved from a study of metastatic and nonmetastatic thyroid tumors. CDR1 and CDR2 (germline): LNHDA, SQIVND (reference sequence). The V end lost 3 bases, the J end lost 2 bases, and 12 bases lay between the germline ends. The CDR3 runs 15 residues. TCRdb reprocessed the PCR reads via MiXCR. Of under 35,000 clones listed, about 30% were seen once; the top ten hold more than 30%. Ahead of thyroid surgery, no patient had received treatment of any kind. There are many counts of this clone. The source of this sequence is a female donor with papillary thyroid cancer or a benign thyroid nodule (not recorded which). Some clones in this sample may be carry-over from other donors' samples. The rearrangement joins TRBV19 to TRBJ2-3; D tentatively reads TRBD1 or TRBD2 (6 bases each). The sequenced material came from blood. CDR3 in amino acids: CASSIFAGHTDTQYF. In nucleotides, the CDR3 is TGTGCCAGTAGTATCTTTGCGGGACACACAGATACGCAGTATTTT. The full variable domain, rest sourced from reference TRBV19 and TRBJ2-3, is DGGITQSPKYLFRKEGQNVTLSCEQNLNHDAMYWYRQDPGQGLRLIYYSQIVNDFQKGDIAEGYSVSREKKESFPLTVTSAQKNPTAFYLCASSIFAGHTDTQYFGPGTRLTVL.